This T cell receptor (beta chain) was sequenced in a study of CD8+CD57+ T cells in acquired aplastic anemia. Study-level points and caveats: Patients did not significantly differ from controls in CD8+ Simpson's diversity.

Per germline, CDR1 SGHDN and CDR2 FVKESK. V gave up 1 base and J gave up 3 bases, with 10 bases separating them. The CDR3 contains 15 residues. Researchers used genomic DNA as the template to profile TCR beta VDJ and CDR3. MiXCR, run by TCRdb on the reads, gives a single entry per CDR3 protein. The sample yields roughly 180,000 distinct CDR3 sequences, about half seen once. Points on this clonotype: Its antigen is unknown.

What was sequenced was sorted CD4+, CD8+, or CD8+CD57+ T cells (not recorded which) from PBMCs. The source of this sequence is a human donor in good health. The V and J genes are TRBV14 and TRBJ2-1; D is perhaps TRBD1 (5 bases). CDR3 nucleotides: TGTGCCAGCAGCCAAGTCCTGGACAACTACAATGAGCAGTTCTTC. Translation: CASSQVLDNYNEQFF.